Each of the 4 T cell receptor beta chains below was sequenced from the same sample in a study of blood T cells in healthy people across ages. The use of a sample-barcoded 5' primer and a J-beta primer mix characterized a second PCR of about 6 to 11 cycles. Each CDR3 protein is one row after TCRdb ran MiXCR on the 5' RACE reads. This table has hundreds of thousands of distinct CDR3 sequences, under 25% appearing once. The specimen sequenced was blood. The receptor set was obtained from a man between 65 and 79 years old in good health.

This clonotype was seen only a few times. This chain joins TRBV27 and TRBJ2-3, with D unresolved. CDR1 MNHEY and CDR2 SMNVEV come from the germline V gene (reference sequence). Trimming shortened V by 1 base and J by 0 bases, and 11 bases separated the two germline ends. There are 16 residues in the CDR3. The CDR3 loop is CASSLFVTTSTDTQYF. Here the CDR3 DNA reads TGTGCCAGCAGTTTATTTGTGACAACTAGCACAGATACGCAGTATTTT.

In its sample, this clonotype was seen a few times. The genes are TRBV20-1 and TRBJ2-3; D unclear. The V gene's germline CDR1 is DFQATT and CDR2 SNEGSKA (reference sequence). The length of the CDR3 is 12 residues. V lost 4 bases and J 7 bases, leaving 12 bases between the germline ends. The CDR3 bases are TGCAGTGCTACGATCCGCGCCAATACGCAGTATTTT. This gives the protein CSATIRANTQYF.

The J gene is TRBJ2-7, the V gene TRBV14; D is possibly TRBD2 (6 bases). V lost 1 base and J 0 bases, leaving 13 bases between the germline ends. The CDR3 loop spans 16 amino acids. The V gene's germline CDR1 is SGHDN and CDR2 FVKESK. CDR3 nucleotides: TGTGCCAGCAGCCAAGCTTTTGGAGGGGACTCCTACGAGCAGTACTTC. Translated: CASSQAFGGDSYEQYF.

This chain uses TRBV2 with TRBJ1-3, with D tentatively TRBD1 (5 bases). This CDR3 has 14 residues. Germline V gene sequence: CDR1 SNHLY, CDR2 FYNNEI. V shed 1 base and J shed 4 bases, with 8 bases lying between them. The CDR3 reads CASSEGTPGNTIYF. The CDR3 nucleotides are TGTGCCAGCAGTGAAGGGACACCCGGAAACACCATATATTTT.